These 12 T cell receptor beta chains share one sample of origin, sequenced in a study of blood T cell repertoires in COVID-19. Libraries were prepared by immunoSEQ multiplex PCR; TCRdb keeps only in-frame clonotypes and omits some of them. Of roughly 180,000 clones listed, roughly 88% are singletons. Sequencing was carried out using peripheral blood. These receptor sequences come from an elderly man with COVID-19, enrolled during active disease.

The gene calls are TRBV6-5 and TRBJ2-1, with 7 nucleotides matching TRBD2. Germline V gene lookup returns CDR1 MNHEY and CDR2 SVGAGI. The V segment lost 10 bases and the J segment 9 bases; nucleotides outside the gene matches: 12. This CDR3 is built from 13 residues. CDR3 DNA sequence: TGTGCCACCTCAGCGGGGTTCGCAGGTGAGCAGTTCTTC. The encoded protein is CATSAGFAGEQFF.

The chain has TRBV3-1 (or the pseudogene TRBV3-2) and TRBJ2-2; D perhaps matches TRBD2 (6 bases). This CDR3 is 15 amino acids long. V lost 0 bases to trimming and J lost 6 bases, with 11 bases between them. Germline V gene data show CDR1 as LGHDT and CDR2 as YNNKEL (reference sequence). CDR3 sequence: CASSQDTSGAGELFF. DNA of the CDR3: TGTGCCAGCAGCCAAGATACTTCGGGGGCCGGGGAGCTGTTTTTT.

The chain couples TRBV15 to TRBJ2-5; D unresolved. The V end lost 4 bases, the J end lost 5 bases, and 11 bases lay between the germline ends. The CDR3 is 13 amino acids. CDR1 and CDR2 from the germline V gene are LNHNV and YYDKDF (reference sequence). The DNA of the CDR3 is TGTGCCACCAGCACTGAACCCGGGGAGACCCAGTACTTC. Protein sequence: CATSTEPGETQYF. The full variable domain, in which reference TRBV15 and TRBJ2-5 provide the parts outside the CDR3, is DAMVIQNPRYQVTQFGKPVTLSCSQTLNHNVMYWYQQKSSQAPKLLFHYYDKDFNNEADTPDNFQSRRPNTSFCFLDIRSPGLGDTAMYLCATSTEPGETQYFGPGTRLLVL.

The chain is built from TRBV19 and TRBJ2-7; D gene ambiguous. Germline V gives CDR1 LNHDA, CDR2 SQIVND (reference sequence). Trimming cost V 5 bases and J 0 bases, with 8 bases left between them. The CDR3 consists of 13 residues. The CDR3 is CASSVGYSYEQYF. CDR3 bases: TGTGCCAGTAGTGTGGGCTACTCCTACGAGCAGTACTTC. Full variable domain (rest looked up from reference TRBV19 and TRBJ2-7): DGGITQSPKYLFRKEGQNVTLSCEQNLNHDAMYWYRQDPGQGLRLIYYSQIVNDFQKGDIAEGYSVSREKKESFPLTVTSAQKNPTAFYLCASSVGYSYEQYFGPGTRLTVT.

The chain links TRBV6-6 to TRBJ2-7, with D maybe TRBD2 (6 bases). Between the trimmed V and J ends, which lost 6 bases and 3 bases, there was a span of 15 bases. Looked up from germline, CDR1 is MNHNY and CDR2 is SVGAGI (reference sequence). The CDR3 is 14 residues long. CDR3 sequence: CASRLGDSYYEQYF. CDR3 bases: TGTGCCAGCAGATTGGGGGACTCTTACTACGAGCAGTACTTC.

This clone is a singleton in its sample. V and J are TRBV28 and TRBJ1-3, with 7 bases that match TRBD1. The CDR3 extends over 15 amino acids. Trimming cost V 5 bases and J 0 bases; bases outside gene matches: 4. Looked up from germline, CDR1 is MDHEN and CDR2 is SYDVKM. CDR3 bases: TGTGCCAGCAGTATCGACAGGGTCTCTGGAAACACCATATATTTT. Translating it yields CASSIDRVSGNTIYF.

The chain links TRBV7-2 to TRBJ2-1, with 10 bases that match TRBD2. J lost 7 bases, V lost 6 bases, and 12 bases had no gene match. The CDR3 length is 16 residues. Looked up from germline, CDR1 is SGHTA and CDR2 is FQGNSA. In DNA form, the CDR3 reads TGTGCCAGCAGTTTAAATCTAGCGGGGGTCGGGAATGAGCAGTTCTTC. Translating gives CASSLNLAGVGNEQFF.

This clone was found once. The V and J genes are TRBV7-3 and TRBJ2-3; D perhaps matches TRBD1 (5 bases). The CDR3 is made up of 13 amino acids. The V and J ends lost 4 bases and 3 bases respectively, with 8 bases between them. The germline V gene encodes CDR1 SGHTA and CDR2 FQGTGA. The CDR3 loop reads CASSSQATDTQYF. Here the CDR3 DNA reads TGTGCCAGCAGCTCACAGGCTACAGATACGCAGTATTTT.

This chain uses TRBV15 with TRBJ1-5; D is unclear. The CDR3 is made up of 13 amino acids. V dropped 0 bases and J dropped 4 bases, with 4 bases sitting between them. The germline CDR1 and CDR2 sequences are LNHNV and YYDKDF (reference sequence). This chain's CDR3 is CATSRDQNQPQHF. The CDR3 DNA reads TGTGCCACCAGCAGAGATCAAAATCAGCCCCAGCATTTT. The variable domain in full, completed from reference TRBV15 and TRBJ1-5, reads DAMVIQNPRYQVTQFGKPVTLSCSQTLNHNVMYWYQQKSSQAPKLLFHYYDKDFNNEADTPDNFQSRRPNTSFCFLDIRSPGLGDTAMYLCATSRDQNQPQHFGDGTRLSIL.

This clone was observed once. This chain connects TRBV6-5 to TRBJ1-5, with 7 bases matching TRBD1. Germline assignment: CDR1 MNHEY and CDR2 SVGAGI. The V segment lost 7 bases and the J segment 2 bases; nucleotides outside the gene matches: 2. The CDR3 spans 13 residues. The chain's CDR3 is CASIDRGNQPQHF. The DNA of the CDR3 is TGTGCCAGCATCGACAGGGGCAATCAGCCCCAGCATTTT.

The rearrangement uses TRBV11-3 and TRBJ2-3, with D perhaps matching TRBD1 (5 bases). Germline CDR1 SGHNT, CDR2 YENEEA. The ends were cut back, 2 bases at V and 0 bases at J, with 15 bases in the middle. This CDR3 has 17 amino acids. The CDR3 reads CASSLFRGIRSTDTQYF. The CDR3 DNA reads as TGTGCCAGCAGCTTATTTAGGGGAATCCGTAGCACAGATACGCAGTATTTT.

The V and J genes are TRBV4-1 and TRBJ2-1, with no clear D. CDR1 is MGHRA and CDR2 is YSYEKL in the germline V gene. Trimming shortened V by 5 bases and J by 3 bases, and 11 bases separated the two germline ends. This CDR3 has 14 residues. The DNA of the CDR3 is TGCGCCAGCAGCGTGAGCCCCGGCTACAATGAGCAGTTCTTC. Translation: CASSVSPGYNEQFF.